This TCR beta chain was observed in a study of shared clonotypes between healthy human individuals. Data came from immunoSEQ multiplex PCR; TCRdb stores just in-frame clones and leaves some out. This sample has about 990,000 clones, with 78% found just once. The CDR3 sequence is 12 residues long. Trimming shortened V by 6 bases and J by 6 bases, and 12 bases separated the two germline ends. CDR1 and CDR2 (germline): MNHNS, SASEGT. This receptor was taken from a man aged 18-30 years in good health. Some clones in this sample may be carry-over from other donors' samples. Sequencing was performed on memory CD4+ T cells from PBMCs. Subset of the sample: CD45RA-negative fraction. The chain joins TRBV6-1 to TRBJ2-7; D remains unclear. The CDR3 sequence is CASSQRVGEQYF. DNA for the CDR3: TGTGCCAGCAGCCAGCGAGTTGGCGAGCAGTACTTC.